These 8 T cell receptor beta chains originate from one sample sequenced in a study of high-grade serous ovarian cancer treatment subgroups (dated by TCRdb to about 2021). Tumor samples were collected prior to definitive surgery or chemotherapy. Library construction relied on the immunoSEQ multiplex PCR assay. TCRdb retrieved this table from immuneACCESS and kept in-frame rearrangements only. Not all clones are present; in checked studies, unresolved V genes account for under half, and no reason is known for the remainder. For this sample there are 10,000 to 12,000 clones; 83% appear just once. 5% to 7.5% of the sample belongs to the ten largest clones. The sequenced material came from tumor tissue. The receptors derive from a human donor with high-grade serous ovarian cancer.

The chain combines TRBV6-5 with TRBJ1-1, with D possibly being TRBD1 (5 bases). The CDR3 has 13 residues. Trimming removed 6 bases at V and 1 base at J, with 9 bases between. Germline values: CDR1 MNHEY, CDR2 SVGAGI. CDR3 in amino acids: CASRAGTNTEAFF. As DNA, the CDR3 is TGTGCCAGCAGGGCAGGGACGAACACTGAAGCTTTCTTT.

This clone was seen a handful of times. The J gene is TRBJ2-1, the V gene TRBV5-1; TRBD2 matches 9 bases. Germline V gives CDR1 SGHRS, CDR2 YFSETQ. The length of the CDR3 is 15 residues. V dropped 6 bases and J dropped 0; count of bases not matched to a gene: 4. The CDR3 loop reads CASTGSGSSYNEQFF. Here the CDR3 DNA reads TGCGCCAGCACGGGTAGCGGGAGCTCCTACAATGAGCAGTTCTTC.

About this clone: The junction differs from germline at one of its ends, possibly a read error. The J gene is TRBJ1-1, the V gene TRBV2; maybe TRBD1 (5 bases). The germline V gene encodes CDR1 SNHLY and CDR2 FYNNEI. This CDR3 region has 15 residues. The CDR3 DNA reads TGTGCCATCAGTGGGGACGGTCATATGAACACTGAAGCTTTCTTT. Translating it yields CAISGDGHMNTEAFF. The variable domain in full, completed from reference TRBV2 and TRBJ1-1, reads EPEVTQTPSHQVTQMGQEVILRCVPISNHLYFYWYRQILGQKVEFLVSFYNNEISEKSEIFDDQFSVERPDGSNFTLKIRSTKLEDSAMYFCAISGDGHMNTEAFFGQGTRLTVV.

This rearrangement joins TRBV6-5 to TRBJ1-1, with a tentative D call TRBD1 (5 bases). Germline CDR1 reads MNHEY; CDR2 reads SVGAGI. The V end lost 8 bases, the J end lost 0 bases, and 7 bases lay between the germline ends. The CDR3 runs 12 residues. CDR3 in amino acids: CASHRLNTEAFF. The CDR3 DNA sequence: TGTGCCAGCCACAGGCTGAACACTGAAGCTTTCTTT.

The gene calls are TRBV5-5 and TRBJ2-1, with 9 bases that match TRBD2. CDR3 size: 17 residues. J lost 4 bases, V lost 2 bases, and 10 bases had no gene match. CDR1 is SGHKS and CDR2 is YYEKEE in the germline V gene (reference sequence). As DNA, the CDR3 is TGTGCCAGCAGCTTTCGGTACGAGACTAGCGGATACAATGAGCAGTTCTTC. Translating gives CASSFRYETSGYNEQFF.

The chain combines TRBV2 with TRBJ2-2; possibly TRBD1 for D (6 bases). The CDR3 sequence is 14 residues long. V lost 4 bases, J lost 4 bases, and 10 bases lay in between. Per the germline V gene, CDR1 is SNHLY and CDR2 is FYNNEI. The CDR3 spells CASSVRGTTGELFF. CDR3 sequence (DNA): TGTGCCAGCAGTGTAAGGGGGACCACCGGGGAGCTGTTTTTT.

The chain carries TRBV5-1 and TRBJ2-3; 8 bases agree with TRBD2. CDR1 and CDR2 (germline): SGHRS, YFSETQ. V was clipped by 4 bases and J by 5 bases; unmatched bases: 6. The CDR3 covers 14 residues. CDR3 nucleotides: TGCGCCAGCAGCGCGGGACTAGTGGTAGATACGCAGTATTTT. Residues: CASSAGLVVDTQYF. The full variable domain, completed using reference TRBV5-1 and TRBJ2-3, is KAGVTQTPRYLIKTRGQQVTLSCSPISGHRSVSWYQQTPGQGLQFLFEYFSETQRNKGNFPGRFSGRQFSNSRSEMNVSTLELGDSALYLCASSAGLVVDTQYFGPGTRLTVL.

The chain recombines TRBV27 with TRBJ2-7; D perhaps matches TRBD1 (6 bases). Between the trimmed V and J ends, which lost 5 bases and 0 bases, there was a span of 11 bases. There are 14 residues in the CDR3. The germline CDR1 and CDR2 sequences are MNHEY and SMNVEV (reference sequence). The DNA for the CDR3 is TGTGCCAGCAGTATCCGGGACAACTCCTACGAGCAGTACTTC. It translates to CASSIRDNSYEQYF.